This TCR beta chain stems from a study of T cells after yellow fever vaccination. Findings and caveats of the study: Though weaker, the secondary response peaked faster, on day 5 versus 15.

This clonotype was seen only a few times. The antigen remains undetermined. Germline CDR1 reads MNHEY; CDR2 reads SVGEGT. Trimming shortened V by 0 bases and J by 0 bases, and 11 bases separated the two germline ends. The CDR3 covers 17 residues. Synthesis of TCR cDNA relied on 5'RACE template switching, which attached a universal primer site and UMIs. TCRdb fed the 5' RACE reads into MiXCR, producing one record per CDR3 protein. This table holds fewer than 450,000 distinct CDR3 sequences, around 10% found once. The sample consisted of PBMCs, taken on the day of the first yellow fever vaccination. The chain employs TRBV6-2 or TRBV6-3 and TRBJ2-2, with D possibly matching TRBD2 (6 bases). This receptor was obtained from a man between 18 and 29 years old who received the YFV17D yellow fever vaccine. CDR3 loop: CASSYSRKRANTGELFF. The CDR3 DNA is TGTGCCAGCAGTTACTCCAGGAAGCGGGCGAACACCGGGGAGCTGTTTTTT.